This TCR beta chain originates from a study of shared clonotypes between healthy human individuals. Points from the study as a whole: Shared clonotypes across all four donors exceeded non-shared ones in generation probability. What naive subsets generally showed was a larger estimated richness than memory subsets showed.

In the original workflow: ImmunoSEQ gave junction-only sequences without quality scores, so filtering differed. TCRdb's copy holds only in-frame clones and misses some; the assay was immunoSEQ multiplex PCR. V and J calls and clone size come straight from that table; D and trimming were deduced from the DNA. The table has some 2,000,000 clones, approximately 94% seen once; the top ten hold about 1.1%. In the naive CD8 group, cells lacked CD45RO and were positively selected for CCR7, so terminally differentiated effector memory CD45RA+ cells were left out. Healthy adults negative for HIV, lacking recent acute infections or vaccinations, served as donors. As regards this clone: As yet, its antigen is unknown.

This CDR3 has 17 residues. V was clipped by 0 bases and J by 0 bases; unmatched bases: 7. Looked up from germline, CDR1 is SEHNR and CDR2 is FQNEAQ (reference sequence). This TCR was recovered from a man between 18 and 29 years old in good health. The chain combines TRBV7-9 with TRBJ1-2; 7 nucleotides line up with TRBD1. Sequencing was carried out using naive CD8+ T cells sorted from blood. The CDR3 DNA follows: TGTGCCAGCAGCTTAGCAGGGGGCGGTACAGCTAACTATGGCTACACCTTC. Its translation: CASSLAGGGTANYGYTF. Full variable domain (missing parts from reference TRBV7-9 and TRBJ1-2): DTGVSQNPRHKITKRGQNVTFRCDPISEHNRLYWYRQTLGQGPEFLTYFQNEAQLEKSRLLSDRFSAERPKGSFSTLEIQRTEQGDSAMYLCASSLAGGGTANYGYTFGSGTRLTVV.